This is a list of T cell receptor beta chains from one sample in a study of Ad26.COV2.S vaccination and SARS-CoV-2 variants. Produced via immunoSEQ multiplex PCR; TCRdb's table is partial and in-frame only. The table shows a few hundred thousand clones, with roughly nine tenths occurring only once. The input for sequencing was peripheral blood, taken in a trial of Ad26.COV2.S vaccine versus placebo. The receptors here all came from a person aged 18 to 65 who received the Ad26.COV2.S COVID-19 vaccine or a placebo. The CDR3 runs from the conserved cysteine through the conserved F or W. Fields, in order: CDR3 DNA, CDR3 protein, J gene, clone size, D gene, V gene. D genes are given only for firm matches. Clone size is stated in some rows and not others, as once, few, many or a class when expanded.

DNA: TGTGCCAGCAGCTCCCAGAGGGTTAGCGGGAGATCCGGGGAGCTGTTTTTT; CDR3: CASSSQRVSGRSGELFF; J: TRBJ2-2; size: .; D: TRBD2; V: TRBV3-1/TRBV3-2
DNA: TGTGCCAGCAGCTTAGACGGATTTAACACCGGGGAGCTGTTTTTT; CDR3: CASSLDGFNTGELFF; J: TRBJ2-2; size: .; D: .; V: TRBV7-2
DNA: TGTGCCAGCAGTCCAAAGGACAGAGTCCACACTGAAGCTTTCTTT; CDR3: CASSPKDRVHTEAFF; J: TRBJ1-1; size: once; D: .; V: TRBV6-5
DNA: TGTGCCAGCAGGGACAGGGGGCTTAACTATGGCTACACCTTC; CDR3: CASRDRGLNYGYTF; J: TRBJ1-2; size: .; D: TRBD1; V: TRBV6-5
DNA: TGTGCCAGCGAGGAGACAGGGGTTTACAATGAGCAGTTCTTC; CDR3: CASEETGVYNEQFF; J: TRBJ2-1; size: few; D: TRBD1; V: TRBV2
DNA: TGTGCCAGCAGTGAAGCGGCCCCTAGCTCCTATAATTCACCCCTCCACTTT; CDR3: CASSEAAPSSYNSPLHF; J: TRBJ1-6; size: .; D: .; V: TRBV6-1
DNA: TGTGCCACCAGCAGAGGAGGAAACACCGGGGAGCTGTTTTTT; CDR3: CATSRGGNTGELFF; J: TRBJ2-2; size: .; D: .; V: TRBV15
DNA: TGTGCCAGCAGCTCTGCAGGGGGGCCCTATAGCAATCAGCCCCAGCATTTT; CDR3: CASSSAGGPYSNQPQHF; J: TRBJ1-5; size: .; D: TRBD1; V: TRBV7-9
DNA: TGTGCCAGCTCAGAATGGGTGGGTCATCAGCCCCAGCATTTT; CDR3: CASSEWVGHQPQHF; J: TRBJ1-5; size: few; D: .; V: TRBV6-4
DNA: TGTGCCAGCAGCCAAGGCTCCGCCTATGGCTACACCTTC; CDR3: CASSQGSAYGYTF; J: TRBJ1-2; size: .; D: .; V: TRBV14
DNA: TGTGCCAGCAGCTTAGAACGGCAGAGTGGGGAGCAGTACTTC; CDR3: CASSLERQSGEQYF; J: TRBJ2-7; size: once; D: .; V: TRBV7-8
DNA: TGTGCCAGCAGCCAAAGTAGTGTCCTCGGGGAGCTGTTTTTT; CDR3: CASSQSSVLGELFF; J: TRBJ2-2; size: .; D: .; V: TRBV3-1/TRBV3-2
DNA: TGTGCCAGTAGTCCGGGGGGAGGGCACTCTGGGGCCAACGTCCTGACTTTC; CDR3: CASSPGGGHSGANVLTF; J: TRBJ2-6; size: .; D: TRBD2; V: TRBV19
DNA: TGTGCCAGCAGCTTGGTGGGTACGTTTGAGCAGTTCTTC; CDR3: CASSLVGTFEQFF; J: TRBJ2-1; size: .; D: .; V: TRBV5-4
DNA: TGTGCCAGCAGCTTATGGCGGTTCTACTCCTACGAGCAGTACTTC; CDR3: CASSLWRFYSYEQYF; J: TRBJ2-7; size: .; D: .; V: TRBV7-2
DNA: TGTGCCAGCAGTGATCGCCGGACGTGGGGCAGGGGCCCTGAAGCTTTCTTT; CDR3: CASSDRRTWGRGPEAFF; J: TRBJ1-1; size: .; D: .; V: TRBV2
DNA: TGTGCCAGCAGCCTGGTCGCGGCCGAAGCTTTCTTT; CDR3: CASSLVAAEAFF; J: TRBJ1-1; size: .; D: .; V: TRBV3-1/TRBV3-2
DNA: TGTGCCAGCAGGCGGGGGAGTTTCGAAAAACTGTTTTTT; CDR3: CASRRGSFEKLFF; J: TRBJ1-4; size: .; D: .; V: TRBV2
DNA: TGTGCCAGCAGCTCAGGATGGGGGGCATGGGATACGCAGTATTTT; CDR3: CASSSGWGAWDTQYF; J: TRBJ2-3; size: .; D: .; V: TRBV5-6
DNA: TGCGCCAGCAAGGGTAGCGGGGCCCAGGGGGAGCAGTTCTTC; CDR3: CASKGSGAQGEQFF; J: TRBJ2-1; size: .; D: TRBD2; V: TRBV5-1
DNA: TGTGCCAGTAGTACCCCCAGGGCAGGGGGCATGGTTGGCTACACCTTC; CDR3: CASSTPRAGGMVGYTF; J: TRBJ1-2; size: .; D: TRBD1; V: TRBV19
DNA: TGTGCCAGCAGTTTATCGGGGACAGCTTTCTCTGGAAACACCATATATTTT; CDR3: CASSLSGTAFSGNTIYF; J: TRBJ1-3; size: .; D: TRBD1; V: TRBV27
DNA: TGTGCCAGCAGTACAGATGGGGGCTCTGGAAACACCATATATTTT; CDR3: CASSTDGGSGNTIYF; J: TRBJ1-3; size: .; D: .; V: TRBV27
DNA: TGTGCCAGCAGCCAAGAGGGATTAAGGGGCTCAAGGGGTGGCTACACCTTC; CDR3: CASSQEGLRGSRGGYTF; J: TRBJ1-2; size: .; D: .; V: TRBV3-1/TRBV3-2
DNA: TGTGCCAGCAGCTCCACTACAGGGGGGTTCTACGAGCAGTACTTC; CDR3: CASSSTTGGFYEQYF; J: TRBJ2-7; size: once; D: TRBD1; V: TRBV7-6
DNA: TGTGCCAGCAGCTTATTCCCCCTGGCCGGGACCCCCGACATTCAGTACTTC; CDR3: CASSLFPLAGTPDIQYF; J: TRBJ2-4; size: .; D: .; V: TRBV7-9
DNA: TGTGCCAGCAGCTCTGAACTAGCCCTAATGCAGTTCTTC; CDR3: CASSSELALMQFF; J: TRBJ2-1; size: .; D: .; V: TRBV5-6
DNA: TGCAGCGTGACACCCCCGGGGGCAAGGTACGAGCAGTACTTC; CDR3: CSVTPPGARYEQYF; J: TRBJ2-7; size: .; D: .; V: TRBV29-1
DNA: TGTGCCAGCAGACCCACATTCCCGAACACTGAAGCTTTCTTT; CDR3: CASRPTFPNTEAFF; J: TRBJ1-1; size: .; D: .; V: TRBV2
DNA: TGCGCCAGCAGAGGTGGGGCAACTAATGAAAAACTGTTTTTT; CDR3: CASRGGATNEKLFF; J: TRBJ1-4; size: .; D: .; V: TRBV5-1
DNA: TGTGCCAGCAGGGTCCCCGGGACAGGGGTTACTGAAGCTTTCTTT; CDR3: CASRVPGTGVTEAFF; J: TRBJ1-1; size: .; D: TRBD1; V: TRBV11-2
DNA: TGTGCCATCAGTGAGTCGACGGGGCTGATGGGCGGAAACACCATATATTTT; CDR3: CAISESTGLMGGNTIYF; J: TRBJ1-3; size: .; D: .; V: TRBV10-3
DNA: TGTGCCAGCAGTTCCATCCTAGCGCCAGATACGCAGTATTTT; CDR3: CASSSILAPDTQYF; J: TRBJ2-3; size: .; D: .; V: TRBV27
DNA: TGTGCCTGGGACCAGTGGGAGATCACAGATACGCAGTATTTT; CDR3: CAWDQWEITDTQYF; J: TRBJ2-3; size: .; D: .; V: TRBV30
DNA: TGTGCCAGCAGCGGGAGGGCCTCCAAGAGGAACACTGAAGCTTTCTTT; CDR3: CASSGRASKRNTEAFF; J: TRBJ1-1; size: .; D: .; V: TRBV25-1
DNA: TGTGCCAGCAGCCCAGGGAGTATTAGAGCGGAAAAACTGTTTTTT; CDR3: CASSPGSIRAEKLFF; J: TRBJ1-4; size: once; D: .; V: TRBV6-5
DNA: TGTGCCAGCAGCGTAGGTGGGGGACTAGCGGGGGAGCAGTTCTTC; CDR3: CASSVGGGLAGEQFF; J: TRBJ2-1; size: .; D: TRBD2; V: TRBV9
DNA: TGTGCCAGCAGCCTCGGGCCCCCAGATAGATGGGATGAAAAACTGTTTTTT; CDR3: CASSLGPPDRWDEKLFF; J: TRBJ1-4; size: .; D: .; V: TRBV5-8
DNA: TGTGCCAGCAGCCCGACGGGTAGTTACACTGAAGCTTTCTTT; CDR3: CASSPTGSYTEAFF; J: TRBJ1-1; size: .; D: .; V: TRBV5-6
DNA: TGTGCCAGCAGTGAAGACTGGGGGGCCGCGCCCCAGCATTTT; CDR3: CASSEDWGAAPQHF; J: TRBJ1-5; size: .; D: .; V: TRBV6-1
DNA: TGTGCCAGCGACAGGGAGACTAATGAAAAACTGTTTTTT; CDR3: CASDRETNEKLFF; J: TRBJ1-4; size: .; D: TRBD1; V: TRBV2
DNA: TGTGCCAGCAGTTTTACCGGGGAGCTGTTTTTT; CDR3: CASSFTGELFF; J: TRBJ2-2; size: .; D: .; V: TRBV27
DNA: TGCGCCAGCAGCCAAGGGACAGGCGGGCCCTGGGATACGCAGTATTTT; CDR3: CASSQGTGGPWDTQYF; J: TRBJ2-3; size: .; D: TRBD1; V: TRBV4-3
DNA: TGCGCCAGCAGAGGGGGAAGAGGGACTGAAGCTTTCTTT; CDR3: CASRGGRGTEAFF; J: TRBJ1-1; size: .; D: .; V: TRBV4-1
DNA: TGTGCCAGCCTTACGAACCGGGACTTTAACACCGGGGAGCTGTTTTTT; CDR3: CASLTNRDFNTGELFF; J: TRBJ2-2; size: .; D: .; V: TRBV7-9
DNA: TGTGCCAGCAGTGAAAGTTGGAATTTAGCAGGGGTTCAGCCCCAGCATTTT; CDR3: CASSESWNLAGVQPQHF; J: TRBJ1-5; size: once; D: .; V: TRBV6-1
DNA: TGTGCCAGCAGTGGTACGAAAAACATTCAGTACTTC; CDR3: CASSGTKNIQYF; J: TRBJ2-4; size: .; D: .; V: TRBV6-2/TRBV6-3
DNA: TGCGCCAGCAGTGACCGGGGACACCCGAACACTGAAGCTTTCTTT; CDR3: CASSDRGHPNTEAFF; J: TRBJ1-1; size: .; D: .; V: TRBV10-1
DNA: TGTGCCAGCAGCCCGAATGGACGGGCTAACTATGGCTACACCTTC; CDR3: CASSPNGRANYGYTF; J: TRBJ1-2; size: .; D: .; V: TRBV7-3
DNA: TGCGCCAGCAGCCCATTCTGGGCCGAACCGGGGACCCAGTACTTC; CDR3: CASSPFWAEPGTQYF; J: TRBJ2-5; size: .; D: .; V: TRBV4-3
DNA: TGTGCCAGCAGCTTAGGTAGCGGATCGAACACCGGGGAGCTGTTTTTT; CDR3: CASSLGSGSNTGELFF; J: TRBJ2-2; size: .; D: .; V: TRBV7-2
DNA: TGTGCCAGCAGTCTAGACAGGGTGGGTGGCTACACCTTC; CDR3: CASSLDRVGGYTF; J: TRBJ1-2; size: .; D: TRBD1; V: TRBV6-5
DNA: TGTGCCAGCAGCACCCGGGCGAGGGGCTCTGGAAACACCATATATTTT; CDR3: CASSTRARGSGNTIYF; J: TRBJ1-3; size: .; D: .; V: TRBV7-2